A selection of T cell receptor beta chains follows, all from one sample in a study of T cell responses to AZD1222 COVID-19 vaccine. Repertoires were generated with immunoSEQ multiplex PCR, while TCRdb's copy carries only in-frame clones and drops some. The sample carries some 120,000 clones, 80% to 90% recorded once. Specimen: peripheral blood, collected on day 0 of AZD1222 vaccination. These receptors originate from an adult in good health. The conserved cysteine and the conserved F or W are not part of the CDR3 here.

j_call | v_call | cdr3_aa
TRBJ1-4 | TRBV4-1 | ASSQQDGFNEKLF
TRBJ1-3 | TRBV7-9 | ASSTWDRGAGNTIY
TRBJ1-1 | TRBV2 | ASSDIKGLVVNTEAF
TRBJ2-2 | TRBV18 | ASSPGRSGGELF
TRBJ2-3 | TRBV7-2 | ASSPSWTGRSRDTQY
TRBJ2-1 | TRBV5-1 | ASSPTSGPNNEQF
TRBJ1-5 | TRBV24-1 | ATSDSAGGFNQPQH
TRBJ1-2 | TRBV29-1 | SVQPDRTVNYGYT
TRBJ1-5 | TRBV7-9 | ASSLAGHGQPQH
TRBJ2-1 | TRBV9 | ASSVAMDYSYNEQF
TRBJ2-2 | TRBV6-5 | ASSWDRGGTGELF
TRBJ1-1 | TRBV7-2 | ASSPHRDRGPQAEAF
TRBJ2-1 | TRBV14 | ASSLLTGAYNEQF
TRBJ1-2 | TRBV30 | AWSVRAGQSYGYT
TRBJ2-7 | TRBV18 | ASSPPEGSSTREQY
TRBJ1-3 | TRBV21-1 | ASNGQGQNSGNTIY
TRBJ2-2 | TRBV3-1/TRBV3-2 | ASSLIPGQGGTGELF
TRBJ2-3 | TRBV27 | ASSLYGSGTSGY
TRBJ2-7 | TRBV9 | ASSPRQGTVSRYEQY
TRBJ1-2 | TRBV15 | ATSRPTGLDGYT
TRBJ2-1 | TRBV12-5 | ASGLVRRGVDEQF
TRBJ1-3 | TRBV3-1/TRBV3-2 | ASSQGQRLTAVSGNTIY
TRBJ2-7 | TRBV5-4 | ASSPYPGQGEQY
TRBJ2-5 | TRBV4-1 | ASSQGSTQETQY
TRBJ2-7 | TRBV10-1 | ASSRTGSYEQY
TRBJ2-1 | TRBV19 | ASSIRRVYNEQF
TRBJ1-5 | TRBV6-5 | ASSYNRGGEPQH
TRBJ1-1 | TRBV4-3 | ASSQADSITEAF
TRBJ1-2 | TRBV3-1/TRBV3-2 | ASSQDGPGGYT
TRBJ1-2 | TRBV11-2 | ASSPPAHPYGYT
TRBJ2-3 | TRBV7-2 | ASSLDAGTDTQY
TRBJ1-1 | TRBV19 | ASIDKQGNTEAF
TRBJ1-2 | TRBV11-3 | ASSSDRGRRGYT
TRBJ1-6 | TRBV9 | ASSPRVSYNSPLH
TRBJ2-1 | TRBV12-5 | ASGLVLTGTKSYNEQF
TRBJ2-2 | TRBV7-3 | ATVITKAMNTGELF
TRBJ2-7 | TRBV5-6 | ASSLQTGWRAYEQY
TRBJ1-2 | TRBV7-3 | ASSLGQGAGYT
TRBJ1-5 | TRBV19 | ASSPRQGFQPQH
TRBJ2-7 | TRBV6-5 | ASSYSDYEQY
TRBJ2-7 | TRBV21-1 | ASSPDSHLHEQY